This T cell receptor (beta chain) was profiled in a study of CD4 T cell repertoires in COVID-19. Generated by immunoSEQ multiplex PCR, the TCRdb table keeps only in-frame clones and is missing some. The repertoire holds approximately 79,000 clones, with 83% as singletons. The length of the CDR3 is 14 residues. The germline V gene encodes CDR1 SGHNT and CDR2 YENEEA. The germline V and J ends were trimmed by 5 bases and 0 bases, with 8 bases remaining between them. This sequence was found in a human donor who had COVID-19. The input for sequencing was CD4+ T cells from peripheral blood, taken after recovery from COVID-19. This sequence joins TRBV11-3 and TRBJ2-1, with D possibly TRBD2 on 6 matching bases. The CDR3 sequence: CASSKTSSYNEQFF. The CDR3 DNA reads TGTGCCAGCAGCAAGACTAGCTCCTACAATGAGCAGTTCTTC. Looking up the rest from reference TRBV11-3 and TRBJ2-1 gives the full variable domain: EAGVVQSPRYKIIEKKQPVAFWCNPISGHNTLYWYLQNLGQGPELLIRYENEEAVDDSQLPKDRFSAERLKGVDSTLKIQPAELGDSAVYLCASSKTSSYNEQFFGPGTRLTVL.